The clone carrying this T cell receptor beta chain was recorded once. CDR3 length: 13 amino acids. Deletions cut 7 bases from V and 3 bases from J, with 9 bases between. In germline, CDR1 is SNHLY, CDR2 FYNNEI. Cohorts were determined from participant-reported clinical history. This record belongs to a study of blood T cell repertoires in COVID-19. Study-level background: Spain, Italy and the United States supplied samples that represented acute and convalescent COVID-19.

Per the study methods: How many nucleated cells were present was estimated from reference gene primer amplification. Assay: immunoSEQ multiplex PCR; the TCRdb copy retains only in-frame clones and omits some. From that table come the V and J calls and clone size; the DNA was used to work out D and trimming. The top ten clones hold around 2% of a sample with around 220,000 clones, around nine tenths of them seen once. V is TRBV2 and J is TRBJ2-2; D may be TRBD1 (6 bases). What was sequenced was PBMCs or T cells enriched from blood (not recorded which). The TCR sequence derives from a woman younger than 30 who had recovered from COVID-19. The CDR3 reads CASNYRDTGELFF. CDR3 bases: TGTGCCAGCAACTACAGGGACACCGGGGAGCTGTTTTTT.